Described below is a single TCR beta chain sequence and its context. This entry belongs to a study of blood T cell repertoires in COVID-19. In germline, CDR1 is SQVTM, CDR2 ANQGSEA. With 3 bases removed from V and 4 bases from J, the gap between germline ends came to 12 bases. CDR3 length: 13 residues. The assay was immunoSEQ multiplex PCR, and TCRdb's table has in-frame clones only and misses some. Of more than 45,000 clones detected, about nine tenths appear once; the ten largest clones hold 5% to 5.5%. The rearrangement links TRBV29-1 to TRBJ1-2; D unclear. Sample: peripheral blood. The TCR originated in a man aged 65 to 79 with acute or convalescent COVID-19. As DNA, the CDR3 is TGCAGCGTTGAGGGCCAATCCGGCTATGGCTACACCTTC. Its translation is CSVEGQSGYGYTF.